The present TCR beta chain was sequenced within a study of T cells in Graves' hyperthyroidism and ophthalmopathy. Whole-study context: At initial diagnosis, before any treatment had begun, peripheral blood was obtained. Study-level findings and limits: Most expanded thyroid clonotypes above 0.001 recurred in blood.

Not enrolled were patients with uncontrolled infection, other autoimmune disease, pregnancy or lactation. This clonotype came up many times. The antigen is unknown. Amplified regions were TCR beta CDR3 sequences from RNA transcripts. When the TCR CDR3 underwent first-round RT-PCR, the HTBI primer set was used. TCRdb passed the multiplex PCR reads through MiXCR, listing each CDR3 protein once. The sample has around 240,000 distinct CDR3 sequences, around 15% seen once. The germline V gene has CDR1 LGHDT and CDR2 YNNKEL (reference sequence). Between the trimmed V and J ends, which lost 1 base and 3 bases, there was a span of 9 bases. The CDR3 contains 14 residues.

The chain combines TRBV3-1 with TRBJ1-2; D ambiguous. Specimen: blood. The TCR sequence derives from a woman aged 18-29 years with Graves' ophthalmopathy. The CDR3 reads CASSQAYGYYGYTF. The CDR3 bases are TGTGCCAGCAGCCAAGCGTATGGTTACTATGGCTACACCTTC.